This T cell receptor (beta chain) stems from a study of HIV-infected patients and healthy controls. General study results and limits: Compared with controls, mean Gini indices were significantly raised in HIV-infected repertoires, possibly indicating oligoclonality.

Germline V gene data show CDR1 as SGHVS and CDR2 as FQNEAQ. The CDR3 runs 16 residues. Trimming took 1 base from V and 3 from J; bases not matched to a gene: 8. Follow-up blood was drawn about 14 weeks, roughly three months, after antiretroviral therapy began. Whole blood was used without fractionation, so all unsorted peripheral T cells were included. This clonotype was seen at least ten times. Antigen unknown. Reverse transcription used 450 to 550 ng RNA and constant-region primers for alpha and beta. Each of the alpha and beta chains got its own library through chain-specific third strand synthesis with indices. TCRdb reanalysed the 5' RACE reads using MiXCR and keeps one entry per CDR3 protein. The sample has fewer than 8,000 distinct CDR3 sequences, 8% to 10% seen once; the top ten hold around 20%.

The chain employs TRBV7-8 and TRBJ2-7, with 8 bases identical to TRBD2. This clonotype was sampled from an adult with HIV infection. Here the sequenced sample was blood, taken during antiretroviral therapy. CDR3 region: CASSLDSGTRYYEQYF. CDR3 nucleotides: TGTGCCAGCAGCTTAGATAGCGGGACTCGCTACTACGAGCAGTACTTC.